This T cell receptor beta chain was retrieved from a study of blood T cell repertoires in COVID-19. V lost 5 bases and J lost 7; bases outside the gene matches: 10. This CDR3 has 14 residues. The V gene's germline CDR1 is MNHEY and CDR2 SVGAGI. Original data processing: Counts of nucleated cells, estimated from reference gene primer amplification, were obtained. Only in-frame clones appear in the TCRdb table, and some are missing; sequencing was by immunoSEQ multiplex PCR. That table gives V, J and clone size, and the DNA gave D and trimming. The table lists fewer than 30,000 clones, 75% to 90% of them singletons.

Sequenced input: peripheral blood. The TCR originated in a man in his 70s with active COVID-19. The V call is TRBV6-5, the J call TRBJ2-7, with 8 nucleotides matching TRBD1. CDR3 protein: CASSPMQGAGEQYF. For the CDR3, the DNA is TGTGCCAGCAGTCCCATGCAGGGGGCGGGTGAGCAGTACTTC.